One sample yielded the 23 T cell receptor beta chains listed below, sequenced in a study of beta chain features in type 1 diabetes. Every isolated RNA sample was fully reverse transcribed, so sequencing captured expressed TCRB transcripts. The data were produced by immunoSEQ multiplex PCR, yet TCRdb's version contains in-frame clones alone and is incomplete. The sample has over 600,000 clones, around 12% seen once; the top ten hold 0.095% to 0.15%. Findings and limits, study-wide: Patients with Type 1 diabetes showed moderately but significantly shorter TCRB CDR3s in all four CD4+ subsets.

Their antigens remain unidentified. What was sequenced was naive CD4+ T cells from blood. Receptors originate from a man younger than 45 with type 1 diabetes.

CDR3 bases: TGTGCCAGCAGCTCAAGGGGACCCCTCCACTTT. Translation: CASSSRGPLHF. This chain uses TRBV11-2 with TRBJ1-6; tentative D call: TRBD1 (5 bases). CDR1 and CDR2 from the germline V gene are SGHAT and FQNNGV. The CDR3 is made up of 11 amino acids. V lost 4 bases and J 12 bases, leaving 7 bases between the germline ends.

This clone was found a few times. The V call is TRBV28, the J call TRBJ2-7; D is unclear. The germline CDR1 and CDR2 sequences are MDHEN and SYDVKM. Trimming removed 11 bases at V and 6 bases at J, with 14 bases between. This CDR3 is built from 11 residues. The CDR3 loop is CASRGLGEQYF. CDR3 nucleotide sequence: TGTGCCTCTCGTGGGTTGGGCGAGCAGTACTTC.

The V and J genes are TRBV19 and TRBJ2-7; D perhaps matches TRBD2 (5 bases). CDR3 length equals 15 residues. V was pared by 3 bases and J by 6 bases, with 18 bases between. Germline CDR1 is LNHDA and CDR2 is SQIVND (reference sequence). The CDR3: CASSIRPAIGVEQYF. The DNA for the CDR3 is TGTGCCAGTAGTATTCGGCCAGCAATCGGGGTCGAGCAGTACTTC.

This clone was found many times. The chain uses TRBV28 and TRBJ2-1; D is unresolved. The CDR3 extends over 11 amino acids. Germline CDR1 reads MDHEN; CDR2 reads SYDVKM. V was pared by 0 bases and J by 9 bases, with 3 bases between. This chain's CDR3 is CASSLWGEQFF. The CDR3 DNA reads as TGTGCCAGCAGTTTATGGGGTGAGCAGTTCTTC.

In this sample, this clone turned up a few times. The gene calls are TRBV30 and TRBJ1-2; 8 bases are shared with TRBD1. Germline CDR1 reads GTSNPN; CDR2 reads SVGIG (reference sequence). V trimming: 2 bases; J trimming: 2 bases; junction bases outside the gene matches: 1. The CDR3 runs 13 residues. The CDR3: CAWSRDRNYGYTF. The CDR3 DNA is TGTGCCTGGAGTAGGGACAGGAACTATGGCTACACCTTC.

The chain links TRBV4-2 to TRBJ1-4; possibly TRBD1 for D (5 bases). Germline CDR1 LGHNA, CDR2 YNFKEQ. V lost 0 bases and J 8 bases, leaving 13 bases between the germline ends. The CDR3 totals 15 residues. The CDR3 DNA sequence: TGTGCCAGCAGCCAAGACATGAGGGGTACGGAAAAACTGTTTTTT. Protein product: CASSQDMRGTEKLFF.

This clone has a handful of counts. The rearrangement links TRBV5-4 to TRBJ2-2, with 10 bases aligning to TRBD1. V lost 4 bases, J lost 1 base, and 10 bases stayed unmatched. Germline CDR1 SGHNT, CDR2 YYREEE (reference sequence). The CDR3 consists of 18 residues. The CDR3 DNA reads TGTGCCAGCAGCAAGGGACTGACAGGGGGCATGAACACCGGGGAGCTGTTTTTT. Encoded protein: CASSKGLTGGMNTGELFF.

CDR3 sequence: CASRGAPRDQPQHF. CDR3 nucleotide sequence: TGTGCCAGCAGGGGCGCCCCCAGAGATCAGCCCCAGCATTTT. The J gene is TRBJ1-5, the V gene TRBV6-6; D not resolved. The CDR3 runs to 14 residues. The germline V gene encodes CDR1 MNHNY and CDR2 SVGAGI (reference sequence). V lost 6 bases to trimming and J lost 5 bases, with 14 bases between them.

The chain joins TRBV7-8 to TRBJ2-1; D is unclear. Looked up from germline, CDR1 is SGHVS and CDR2 is FQNEAQ. This CDR3 is built from 15 residues. V lost 5 bases and J 3 bases, leaving 14 bases between the germline ends. The CDR3 loop reads CASSPSGRLYNEQFF. In nucleotides, the CDR3 is TGTGCCAGCAGCCCCTCGGGCCGGCTCTACAATGAGCAGTTCTTC.

This clone came up a few times. This chain links TRBV29-1 with TRBJ2-2, with 7 nucleotides matching TRBD1. The J segment lost 1 base and the V segment lost 6 bases, leaving 5 bases of the junction unmatched. The length of the CDR3 is 14 residues. Germline CDR1 is SQVTM and CDR2 is ANQGSEA. As DNA, the CDR3 is TGCAGCGTCCGGACAGGTGTGAACACCGGGGAGCTGTTTTTT. Its translation: CSVRTGVNTGELFF.

This clone has only a few counts. This chain uses TRBV28 with TRBJ1-3; D ambiguous. V lost 6 bases and J lost 0, with 12 bases in between. The CDR3 runs to 15 residues. CDR1 is MDHEN and CDR2 is SYDVKM in the germline V gene. CDR3 bases: TGTGCCAGCAGCAGCGACACCCGCTCTGGAAACACCATATATTTT. It translates to CASSSDTRSGNTIYF. The full variable domain, its missing parts supplied by reference TRBV28 and TRBJ1-3, is DVKVTQSSRYLVKRTGEKVFLECVQDMDHENMFWYRQDPGLGLRLIYFSYDVKMKEKGDIPEGYSVSREKKERFSLILESASTNQTSMYLCASSSDTRSGNTIYFGEGSWLTVV.

This clone has just a few counts. V gene TRBV4-2 combines with J gene TRBJ1-5; 9 bases are shared with TRBD1. J lost 6 bases, V lost 2 bases, and 5 bases had no gene match. This CDR3 spans 15 amino acids. CDR1 is LGHNA and CDR2 is YNFKEQ in the germline V gene. The CDR3 loop reads CASSQSTGGGQPQHF. The CDR3 nucleotides are TGTGCCAGCAGCCAATCCACAGGGGGCGGTCAGCCCCAGCATTTT.

A few counts support this clone. This rearrangement joins TRBV2 to TRBJ1-5, with D tentatively TRBD1 (5 bases). From germline, CDR1 is SNHLY and CDR2 FYNNEI. Trimming took 3 bases from V and 4 from J, leaving 13 bases between them. CDR3 length: 15 residues. CDR3 amino acids: CASSEGTEGNQPQHF. CDR3 DNA: TGTGCCAGCAGTGAGGGGACGGAAGGAAATCAGCCCCAGCATTTT.

This clone was detected a few times. The chain combines TRBV7-2 with TRBJ2-7; 12 bases agree with TRBD2. The germline gives CDR1 SGHTA, CDR2 FQGNSA. J gave up 6 bases and V 1 base, and 4 bases lay outside the gene matches. This CDR3 region has 15 residues. The CDR3 here is CASSLGGLAGSEQYF. The CDR3 DNA reads TGTGCCAGCAGCTTAGGCGGACTAGCGGGGAGCGAGCAGTACTTC.

CDR3 residues: CSVEQTGARDTEAFF. The DNA for the CDR3 is TGCAGCGTTGAGCAGACGGGGGCCCGGGACACTGAAGCTTTCTTT. The J gene is TRBJ1-1, the V gene TRBV29-1; D is possibly TRBD1 (6 bases). The CDR3 totals 15 residues. Trimming took off 3 bases at V and 3 bases at J, with 17 bases between the two ends. Germline V gives CDR1 SQVTM, CDR2 ANQGSEA.

This clone occurred a few times. This rearrangement joins TRBV30 to TRBJ2-3; D is possibly TRBD2 (6 bases). This CDR3 region has 14 residues. CDR1 and CDR2 (germline): GTSNPN, SVGIG (reference sequence). With 2 bases removed from V and 5 bases from J, the gap between germline ends came to 14 bases. The CDR3 DNA reads as TGTGCCTGGAGTCTGGGGGTGGGAGGAGATACGCAGTATTTT. It yields the protein CAWSLGVGGDTQYF.

This clone was counted only a few times. This chain uses TRBV6-6 with TRBJ2-7; D possibly uses TRBD1 or TRBD2 (5 bases each). The CDR3 sequence is 15 residues long. V was clipped by 6 bases and J by 2 bases, with 17 bases between them. Germline V gene sequence: CDR1 MNHNY, CDR2 SVGAGI (reference sequence). CDR3 coding DNA: TGTGCCAGCAGCCGGCCGGGGCCAAACACCTACGAGCAGTACTTC. Protein: CASSRPGPNTYEQYF.

This chain joins TRBV2 and TRBJ1-2; D is unclear. The CDR3 runs 13 residues. CDR1 and CDR2 (germline): SNHLY, FYNNEI. The V end was cut by 5 bases, the J end by 7 bases, with 14 bases between. CDR3 in amino acids: CASSPGPKGGYTF. CDR3 DNA sequence: TGTGCCAGCAGTCCCGGACCCAAGGGTGGCTACACCTTC.

The chain employs TRBV6-5 and TRBJ1-6; a weak D match, TRBD1 (5 bases). The V gene's germline CDR1 is MNHEY and CDR2 SVGAGI. The V and J ends lost 10 bases and 8 bases respectively, with 15 bases between them. The CDR3 consists of 13 residues. CDR3: CATRTEGHSPLHF. For the CDR3, the DNA is TGTGCCACCCGGACTGAGGGGCATTCACCCCTCCACTTT.

This clone was counted only a few times. The chain has TRBV5-4 and TRBJ2-1; no reliable D call. The germline V gene encodes CDR1 SGHNT and CDR2 YYREEE (reference sequence). V lost 0 bases and J lost 5, with 6 bases in between. The CDR3 length is 13 residues. The CDR3 loop reads CASSLVQDNEQFF. The CDR3 DNA is TGTGCCAGCAGCTTGGTCCAGGACAATGAGCAGTTCTTC.

The chain employs TRBV29-1 and TRBJ1-2; 7 positions agree with TRBD1. The CDR3 has 13 residues. V lost 7 bases to trimming and J lost 8 bases; unmatched junction nucleotides: 13. Looked up from germline, CDR1 is SQVTM and CDR2 is ANQGSEA. CDR3 in amino acids: CSGEGGGEIGYTF. The CDR3 bases are TGCAGCGGTGAGGGAGGGGGCGAAATAGGCTACACCTTC.

This clone occurred a few times. CDR3 in DNA: TGTGCCAGCAGTTTAGCCACTAACACCGGGGAGCTGTTTTTT. Amino acid sequence: CASSLATNTGELFF. V and J are TRBV27 and TRBJ2-2; D gene unclear. Per the germline V gene, CDR1 is MNHEY and CDR2 is SMNVEV (reference sequence). The CDR3 loop spans 14 amino acids. Trimming took 2 bases from V and 2 from J, leaving 6 bases between them.

V gene TRBV7-6 combines with J gene TRBJ2-7; D may be TRBD1 or TRBD2 (6 bases each). V was cut by 6 bases and J by 2 bases, with 14 bases left in between. This CDR3 comprises 14 residues. Germline CDR1 reads SGHVS; CDR2 reads FNYEAQ. CDR3 sequence (DNA): TGTGCCAGCAGTATAACGGGGGCCACCTACGAGCAGTACTTC. The encoded protein is CASSITGATYEQYF.